Each of the 15 T cell receptor beta chains below was sequenced from the same sample in a study of CD8 T cells in ankylosing spondylitis. The antigens for these receptors are not known. TCRdb recomputed calls from the 5' RACE reads with MiXCR, one row per CDR3 protein. In the table there are about 800,000 distinct CDR3 sequences, approximately 12% of which are singletons. The study, taken as a whole, reports: Apparently characteristic of ankylosing spondylitis blood was a TCR beta motif (roughly 8 highly homologous variants).

The sequenced sample consisted of blood, either unsorted or a sorted T cell fraction (not recorded which). These receptors came from a male donor with ankylosing spondylitis.

This clonotype was seen a few times. The chain has TRBV12-3 or TRBV12-4 and TRBJ2-7, with 10 bases fitting TRBD1. J was trimmed by 7 bases and V by 7 bases; bases with no gene match: 13. The CDR3 has 15 amino acids. CDR3 in DNA: TGTGCCAGCACCTTCTCCGGGACAGGGGTGACGGAGCAGTACTTC. It specifies CASTFSGTGVTEQYF.

This chain joins TRBV30 and TRBJ2-6, with D possibly called TRBD1 or TRBD2 (6 bases each). Per the germline V gene, CDR1 is GTSNPN and CDR2 is SVGIG (reference sequence). V was pared by 2 bases and J by 0 bases, with 14 bases between. CDR3 length equals 17 residues. This CDR3 is CAWSRGVGSSGANVLTF. Written as DNA, the CDR3 is TGTGCCTGGAGTAGGGGGGTGGGTAGCTCTGGGGCCAACGTCCTGACTTTC.

The table lists this clonotype with many counts. V usage is TRBV7-9 and J usage is TRBJ1-5, with TRBD1 as a possible D gene (6 bases). Germline CDR1 reads SEHNR; CDR2 reads FQNEAQ (reference sequence). CDR3 length: 13 amino acids. Trimming pared 5 bases from V and 4 bases from J, leaving 9 bases between. CDR3 region: CASSGGPNQPQHF. Here the CDR3 DNA reads TGTGCCAGCAGCGGGGGGCCGAATCAGCCCCAGCATTTT.

This clonotype has a handful of counts. This chain links TRBV6-6 with TRBJ2-1, with D possibly matching TRBD1 (5 bases). The V gene lost 2 bases and the J gene lost 10 bases, with 9 bases spanning the gap. The CDR3 is made up of 12 amino acids. Germline CDR1 MNHNY, CDR2 SVGAGI (reference sequence). CDR3 loop: CASSYHRGEQFF. CDR3 in DNA: TGTGCCAGCAGTTACCATAGGGGCGAGCAGTTCTTC.

The chain links TRBV10-3 to TRBJ2-7, with a possible D match to TRBD1 (6 bases). Between the trimmed V and J ends, which lost 4 bases and 1 base, there was a span of 11 bases. CDR3 size: 14 residues. Germline V CDR1 and CDR2: ENHRY, SYGVKD. This CDR3 reads CAISGGTPSYEQYF. In DNA form, the CDR3 reads TGTGCCATCAGTGGGGGGACACCGTCCTACGAGCAGTACTTC.

The chain employs TRBV20-1 and TRBJ1-5; 7 nucleotides agree with TRBD1. The CDR3 loop spans 17 amino acids. Trimming cost V 1 base and J 11 bases; bases outside gene matches: 20. The germline gives CDR1 DFQATT, CDR2 SNEGSKA (reference sequence). CDR3 DNA sequence: TGCAGTGCTAGAGTTGTAGGCGACAGGGCGGGTGGATGGGCCCAGCATTTT. It translates to CSARVVGDRAGGWAQHF.

This clonotype was counted many times. The gene calls are TRBV7-9 and TRBJ2-7; unclear D gene. CDR3 size: 12 residues. The germline V gene has CDR1 SEHNR and CDR2 FQNEAQ (reference sequence). Trimming removed 5 bases at V and 5 bases at J, with 10 bases between. The CDR3 is CASSLRAHEQYF. The CDR3 nucleotides are TGTGCCAGCAGCCTTAGGGCCCACGAGCAGTACTTC.

V is TRBV4-2 and J is TRBJ2-6; D possibly uses TRBD1 or TRBD2 (5 bases each). The ends were cut back, 1 base at V and 0 bases at J, with 19 bases in the middle. Germline V gene data show CDR1 as LGHNA and CDR2 as YNFKEQ. This CDR3 is 20 amino acids long. The CDR3 nucleotides read TGTGCCAGCAGCCAAGCCTCCGGGGCAGGGCATTACTCTGGGGCCAACGTCCTGACTTTC. Translated, it gives CASSQASGAGHYSGANVLTF.

The J gene is TRBJ2-1, the V gene TRBV27, with 10 bases identical to TRBD1. CDR1 MNHEY and CDR2 SMNVEV come from the germline V gene (reference sequence). This CDR3 is built from 15 residues. Germline trimming cut 6 bases from V and 9 bases from J; bases unmatched to any gene: 11. CDR3 sequence: CASRRPMTGGGEQFF. The DNA of the CDR3 is TGTGCCAGCAGGAGACCGATGACAGGGGGCGGTGAGCAGTTCTTC.

This clonotype was seen many times. The rearrangement joins TRBV4-2 to TRBJ2-1; D gene uncertain. V was shortened by 0 bases and J by 6 bases, with 15 bases between the two germline ends. The germline V gene encodes CDR1 LGHNA and CDR2 YNFKEQ. CDR3 length equals 16 residues. The chain's CDR3 is CASSQDPTDGFNEQFF. The CDR3 DNA sequence: TGTGCCAGCAGCCAAGATCCCACTGACGGATTCAATGAGCAGTTCTTC.

This chain links TRBV4-3 with TRBJ2-7, with D tentatively TRBD2 (7 bases). Germline lookup yields CDR1 LGHNA and CDR2 YSLEER. Trimming stripped 4 bases from V and 5 bases from J, with 12 bases between. CDR3 length: 13 residues. The CDR3 region has the DNA TGCGCCAGCAGCCGAGGGGGGGTCAACGAGCAGTACTTC. Its translation: CASSRGGVNEQYF.

The V and J genes are TRBV7-2 and TRBJ2-1; 11 bases map to TRBD2. CDR1 is SGHTA, CDR2 FQGNSA, per germline. Germline trimming cut 3 bases from V and 11 bases from J; bases unmatched to any gene: 6. This CDR3 is built from 14 residues. The CDR3 DNA reads as TGTGCCAGCAGCTTGACACTAGCGGGGGTCCAGCAGTTCTTC. Its translation: CASSLTLAGVQQFF.

This clonotype was observed a handful of times. The rearrangement uses TRBV20-1 and TRBJ2-2, with D perhaps matching TRBD2 (6 bases). Trimming cost V 5 bases and J 3 bases, with 13 bases left between them. The CDR3 is 14 residues long. Germline-derived CDR1 and CDR2 are DFQATT and SNEGSKA (reference sequence). The CDR3: CSAPRRGDTGELFF. CDR3 bases: TGCAGTGCTCCCAGGAGGGGAGACACCGGGGAGCTGTTTTTT.

This clonotype was seen a few times. The rearrangement joins TRBV4-3 to TRBJ2-3, with D tentatively TRBD1 (5 bases). V gave up 0 bases and J gave up 2 bases, with 6 bases separating them. CDR3 length: 14 residues. Germline V gene sequence: CDR1 LGHNA, CDR2 YSLEER. CDR3 region: CASSQEGLTDTQYF. For the CDR3, the DNA is TGCGCCAGCAGCCAAGAGGGGCTCACAGATACGCAGTATTTT.

This clonotype was observed once. The CDR3 DNA follows: TGTGCCAGCAGCAGAGAGGGGTCAGCAAACATTCAGTACTTC. It codes for CASSREGSANIQYF. The rearrangement uses TRBV9 and TRBJ2-4; either TRBD1 or TRBD2 may supply D (5 bases each). There are 14 residues in the CDR3. CDR1 is SGDLS, CDR2 YYNGEE, per germline. The ends were cut back, 4 bases at V and 6 bases at J, with 14 bases in the middle.